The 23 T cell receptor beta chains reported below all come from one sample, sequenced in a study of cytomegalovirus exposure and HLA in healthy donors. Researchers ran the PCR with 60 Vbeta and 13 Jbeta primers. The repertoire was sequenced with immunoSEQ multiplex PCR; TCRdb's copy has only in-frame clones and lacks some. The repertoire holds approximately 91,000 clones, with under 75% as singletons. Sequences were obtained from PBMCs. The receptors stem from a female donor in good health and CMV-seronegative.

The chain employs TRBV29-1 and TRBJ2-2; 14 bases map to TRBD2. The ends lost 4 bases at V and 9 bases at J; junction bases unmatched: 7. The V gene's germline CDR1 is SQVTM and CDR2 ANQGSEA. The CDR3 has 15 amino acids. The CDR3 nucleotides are TGCAGCGTTGCGGGACTAGCGGGAGTCGGGAGGGAGCTGTTTTTT. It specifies CSVAGLAGVGRELFF.

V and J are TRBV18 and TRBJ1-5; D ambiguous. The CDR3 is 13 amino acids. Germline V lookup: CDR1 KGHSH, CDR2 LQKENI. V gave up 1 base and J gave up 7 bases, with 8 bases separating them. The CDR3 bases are TGTGCCAGCTCACCACAAGGAGACCAGCCCCAGCATTTT. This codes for CASSPQGDQPQHF.

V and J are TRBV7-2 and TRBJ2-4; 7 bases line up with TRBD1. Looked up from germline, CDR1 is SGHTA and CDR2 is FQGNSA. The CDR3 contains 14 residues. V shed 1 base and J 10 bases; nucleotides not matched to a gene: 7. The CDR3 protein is CASSLVGQDGIQYF. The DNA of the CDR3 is TGTGCCAGCAGCTTAGTTGGACAGGACGGGATTCAGTACTTC.

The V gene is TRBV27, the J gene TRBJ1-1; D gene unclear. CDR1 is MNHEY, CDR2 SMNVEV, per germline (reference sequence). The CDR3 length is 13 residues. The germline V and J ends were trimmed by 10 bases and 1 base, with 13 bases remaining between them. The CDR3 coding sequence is TGTGCCACCTACCTATCTGGGAACACTGAAGCTTTCTTT. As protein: CATYLSGNTEAFF.

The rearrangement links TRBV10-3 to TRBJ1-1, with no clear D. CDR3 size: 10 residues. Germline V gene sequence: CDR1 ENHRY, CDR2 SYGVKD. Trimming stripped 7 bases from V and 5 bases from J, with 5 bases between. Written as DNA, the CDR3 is TGTGCCATCAACGGGACTGAAGCTTTCTTT. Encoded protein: CAINGTEAFF.

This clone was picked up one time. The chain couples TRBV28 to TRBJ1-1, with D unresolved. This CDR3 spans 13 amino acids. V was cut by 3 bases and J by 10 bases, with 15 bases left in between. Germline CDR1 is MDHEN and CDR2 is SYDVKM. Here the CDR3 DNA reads TGTGCCAGCAGTTTCCCCACTGGTTATGGAGCTTTCTTT. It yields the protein CASSFPTGYGAFF.

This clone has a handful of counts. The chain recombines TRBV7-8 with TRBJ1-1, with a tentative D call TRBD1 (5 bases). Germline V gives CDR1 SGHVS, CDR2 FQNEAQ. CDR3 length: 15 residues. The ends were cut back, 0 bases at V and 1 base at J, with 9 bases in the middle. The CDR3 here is CASSLAPQANTEAFF. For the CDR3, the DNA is TGTGCCAGCAGCTTAGCGCCACAGGCGAACACTGAAGCTTTCTTT. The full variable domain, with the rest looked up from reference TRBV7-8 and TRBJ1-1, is GAGVSQSPRYKVAKRGQDVALRCDPISGHVSLFWYQQALGQGPEFLTYFQNEAQLDKSGLPSDRFFAERPEGSVSTLKIQRTQQEDSAVYLCASSLAPQANTEAFFGQGTRLTVV.

CDR3 in amino acids: CASSFAGGSGELFF. The CDR3 nucleotides read TGTGCCAGCAGTTTTGCGGGAGGTTCCGGGGAGCTGTTTTTT. J is TRBJ2-2 and V is TRBV27; 8 bases match TRBD2. The CDR3 sequence is 14 residues long. V was pared by 3 bases and J by 6 bases, with 3 bases of the junction left unmatched. CDR1 and CDR2 from the germline V gene are MNHEY and SMNVEV (reference sequence).

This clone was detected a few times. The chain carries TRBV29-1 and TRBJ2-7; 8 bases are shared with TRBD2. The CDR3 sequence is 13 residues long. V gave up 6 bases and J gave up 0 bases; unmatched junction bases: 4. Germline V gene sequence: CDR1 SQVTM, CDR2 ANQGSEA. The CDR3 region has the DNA TGCAGCGTGGGCAGCGGGAGCTCCTACGAGCAGTACTTC. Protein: CSVGSGSSYEQYF.

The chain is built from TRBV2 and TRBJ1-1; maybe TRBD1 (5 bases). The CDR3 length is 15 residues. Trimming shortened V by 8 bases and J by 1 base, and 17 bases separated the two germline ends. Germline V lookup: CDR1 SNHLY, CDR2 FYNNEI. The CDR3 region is CASRIQGAKNTEAFF. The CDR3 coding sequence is TGTGCCAGCCGTATACAAGGGGCAAAGAACACTGAAGCTTTCTTT.

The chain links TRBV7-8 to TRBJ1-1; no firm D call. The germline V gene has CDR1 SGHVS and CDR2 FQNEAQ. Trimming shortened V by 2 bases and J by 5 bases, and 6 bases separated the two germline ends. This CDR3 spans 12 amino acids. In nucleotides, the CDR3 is TGTGCCAGCAGCTTATTCCCAACTGAAGCTTTCTTT. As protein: CASSLFPTEAFF.

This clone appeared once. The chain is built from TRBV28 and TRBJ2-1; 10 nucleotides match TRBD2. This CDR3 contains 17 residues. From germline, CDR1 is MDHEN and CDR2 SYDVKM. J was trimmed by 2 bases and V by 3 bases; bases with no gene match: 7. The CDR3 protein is CASSLVGLASTYNEQFF. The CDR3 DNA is TGTGCCAGCAGTTTGGTGGGACTAGCGAGCACCTACAATGAGCAGTTCTTC.

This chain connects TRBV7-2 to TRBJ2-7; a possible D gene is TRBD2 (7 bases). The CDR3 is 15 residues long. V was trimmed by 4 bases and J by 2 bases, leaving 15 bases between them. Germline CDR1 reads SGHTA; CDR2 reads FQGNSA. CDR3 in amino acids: CASSSLGGGAYEQYF. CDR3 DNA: TGTGCCAGCAGCTCCCTGGGCGGGGGCGCCTACGAGCAGTACTTC.

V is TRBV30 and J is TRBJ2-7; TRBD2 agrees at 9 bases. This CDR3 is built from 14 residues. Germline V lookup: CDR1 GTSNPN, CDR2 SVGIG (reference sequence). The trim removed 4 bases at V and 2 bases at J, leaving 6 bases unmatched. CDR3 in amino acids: CAWTRAGGTYEQYF. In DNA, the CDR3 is TGTGCCTGGACCCGAGCGGGAGGAACCTACGAGCAGTACTTC.

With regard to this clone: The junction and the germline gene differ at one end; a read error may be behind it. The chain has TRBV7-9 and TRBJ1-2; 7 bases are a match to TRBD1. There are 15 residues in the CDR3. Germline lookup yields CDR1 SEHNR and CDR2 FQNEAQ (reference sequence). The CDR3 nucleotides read TGTTCCAGCAGCCCCGGGGACAGCGTAAGCTATGGCTACACCTTC. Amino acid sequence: CSSSPGDSVSYGYTF.

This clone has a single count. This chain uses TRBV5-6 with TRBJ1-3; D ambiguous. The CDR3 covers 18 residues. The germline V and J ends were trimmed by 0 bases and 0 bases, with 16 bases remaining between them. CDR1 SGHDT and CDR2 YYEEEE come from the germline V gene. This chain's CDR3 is CASSLVLQTDFSGNTIYF. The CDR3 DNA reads TGTGCCAGCAGCTTGGTTCTCCAGACTGACTTCTCTGGAAACACCATATATTTT.

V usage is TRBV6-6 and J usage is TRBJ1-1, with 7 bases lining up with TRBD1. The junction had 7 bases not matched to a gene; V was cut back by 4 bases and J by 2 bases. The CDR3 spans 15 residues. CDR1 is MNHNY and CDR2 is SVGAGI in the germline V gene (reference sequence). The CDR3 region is CASSSRQGLNTEAFF. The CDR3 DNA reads TGTGCCAGCAGTTCACGACAGGGCCTAAACACTGAAGCTTTCTTT.

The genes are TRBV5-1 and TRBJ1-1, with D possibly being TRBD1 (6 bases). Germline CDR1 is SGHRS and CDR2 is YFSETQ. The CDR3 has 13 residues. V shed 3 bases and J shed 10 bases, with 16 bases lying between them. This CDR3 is CASSSEWGLGAFF. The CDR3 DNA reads TGCGCCAGCAGCTCCGAATGGGGGCTGGGAGCTTTCTTT.

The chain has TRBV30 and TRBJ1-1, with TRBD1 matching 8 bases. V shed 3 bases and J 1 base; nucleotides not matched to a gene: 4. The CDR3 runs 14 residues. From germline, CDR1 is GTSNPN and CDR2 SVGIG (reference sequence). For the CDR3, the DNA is TGTGCCTGGAGGACAGGGGTCTCGAACACTGAAGCTTTCTTT. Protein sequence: CAWRTGVSNTEAFF.

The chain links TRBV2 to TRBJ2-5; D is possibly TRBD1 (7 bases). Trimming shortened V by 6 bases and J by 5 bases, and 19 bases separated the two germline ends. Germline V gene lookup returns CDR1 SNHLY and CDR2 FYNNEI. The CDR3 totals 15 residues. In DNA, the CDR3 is TGTGCCAGCAGCCCAAGAGGGGGCCGGGGGGAGACCCAGTACTTC. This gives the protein CASSPRGGRGETQYF. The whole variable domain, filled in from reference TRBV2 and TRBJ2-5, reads EPEVTQTPSHQVTQMGQEVILRCVPISNHLYFYWYRQILGQKVEFLVSFYNNEISEKSEIFDDQFSVERPDGSNFTLKIRSTKLEDSAMYFCASSPRGGRGETQYFGPGTRLLVL.

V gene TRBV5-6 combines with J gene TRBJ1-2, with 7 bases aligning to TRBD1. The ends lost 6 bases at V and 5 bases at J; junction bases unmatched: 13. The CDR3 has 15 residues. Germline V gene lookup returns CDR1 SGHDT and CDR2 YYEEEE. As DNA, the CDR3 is TGTGCCAGCACCGCCGGGACAGCGGTTGGTTATGGCTACACCTTC. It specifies CASTAGTAVGYGYTF.

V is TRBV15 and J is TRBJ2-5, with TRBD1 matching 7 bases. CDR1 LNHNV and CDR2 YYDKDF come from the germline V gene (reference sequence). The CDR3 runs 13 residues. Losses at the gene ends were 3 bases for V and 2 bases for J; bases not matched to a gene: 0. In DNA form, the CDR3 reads TGTGCCACCAGCAGGGGACAGCAAGAGACCCAGTACTTC. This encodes CATSRGQQETQYF.

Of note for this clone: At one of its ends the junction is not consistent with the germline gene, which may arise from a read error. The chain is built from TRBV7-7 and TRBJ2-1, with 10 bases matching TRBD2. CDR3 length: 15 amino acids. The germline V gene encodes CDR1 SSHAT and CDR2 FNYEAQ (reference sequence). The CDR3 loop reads CASSLAGGGQNEQFF. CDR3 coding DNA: TGTGCTAGCAGCTTAGCGGGGGGTGGACAAAACGAGCAGTTCTTC.